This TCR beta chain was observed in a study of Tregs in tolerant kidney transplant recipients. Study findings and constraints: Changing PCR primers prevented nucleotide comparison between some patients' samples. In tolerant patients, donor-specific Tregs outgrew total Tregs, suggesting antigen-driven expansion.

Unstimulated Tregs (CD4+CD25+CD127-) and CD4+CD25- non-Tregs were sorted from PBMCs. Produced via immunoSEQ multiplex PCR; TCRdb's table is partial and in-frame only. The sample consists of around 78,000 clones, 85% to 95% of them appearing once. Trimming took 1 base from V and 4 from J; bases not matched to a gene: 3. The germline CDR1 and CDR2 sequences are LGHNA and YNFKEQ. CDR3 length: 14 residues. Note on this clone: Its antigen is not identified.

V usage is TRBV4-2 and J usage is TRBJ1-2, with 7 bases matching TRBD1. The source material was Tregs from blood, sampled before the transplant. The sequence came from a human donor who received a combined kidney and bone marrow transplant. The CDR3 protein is CASSQGDRAYGYTF. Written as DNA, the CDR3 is TGTGCCAGCAGCCAAGGGGACAGAGCCTATGGCTACACCTTC.